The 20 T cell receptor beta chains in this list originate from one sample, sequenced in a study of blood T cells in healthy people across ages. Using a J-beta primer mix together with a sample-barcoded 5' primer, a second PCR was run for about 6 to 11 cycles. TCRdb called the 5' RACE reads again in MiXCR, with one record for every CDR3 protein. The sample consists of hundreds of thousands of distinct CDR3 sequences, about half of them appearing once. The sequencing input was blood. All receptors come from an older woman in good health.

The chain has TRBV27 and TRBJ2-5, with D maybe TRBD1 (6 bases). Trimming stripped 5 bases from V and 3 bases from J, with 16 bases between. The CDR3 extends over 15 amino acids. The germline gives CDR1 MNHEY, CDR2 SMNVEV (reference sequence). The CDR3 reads CASSPLDRIKETQYF. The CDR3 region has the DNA TGTGCCAGCAGTCCCTTGGACAGAATAAAAGAGACCCAGTACTTC.

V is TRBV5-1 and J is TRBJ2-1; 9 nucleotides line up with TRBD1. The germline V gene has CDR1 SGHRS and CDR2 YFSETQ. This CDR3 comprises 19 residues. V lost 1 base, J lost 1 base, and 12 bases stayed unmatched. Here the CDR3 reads CASSLSGQGTTKSYNEQFF. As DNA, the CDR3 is TGCGCCAGCAGCTTGTCGGGACAGGGCACCACAAAATCCTACAATGAGCAGTTCTTC. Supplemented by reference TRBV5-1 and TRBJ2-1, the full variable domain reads KAGVTQTPRYLIKTRGQQVTLSCSPISGHRSVSWYQQTPGQGLQFLFEYFSETQRNKGNFPGRFSGRQFSNSRSEMNVSTLELGDSALYLCASSLSGQGTTKSYNEQFFGPGTRLTVL.

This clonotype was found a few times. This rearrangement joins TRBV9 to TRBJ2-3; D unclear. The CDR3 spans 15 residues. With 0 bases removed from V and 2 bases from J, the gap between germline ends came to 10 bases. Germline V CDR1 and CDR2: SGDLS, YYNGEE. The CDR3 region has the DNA TGTGCCAGCAGCGTAGCCCCCCGACCCACAGATACGCAGTATTTT. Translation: CASSVAPRPTDTQYF. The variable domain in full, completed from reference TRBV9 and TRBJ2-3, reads DSGVTQTPKHLITATGQRVTLRCSPRSGDLSVYWYQQSLDQGLQFLIQYYNGEERAKGNILERFSAQQFPDLHSELNLSSLELGDSALYFCASSVAPRPTDTQYFGPGTRLTVL.

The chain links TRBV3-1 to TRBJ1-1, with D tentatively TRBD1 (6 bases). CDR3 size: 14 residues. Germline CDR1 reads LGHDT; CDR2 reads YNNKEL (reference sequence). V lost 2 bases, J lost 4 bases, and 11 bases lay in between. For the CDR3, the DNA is TGTGCCAGCAGCCAACCCGGACAGAGCACTGAAGCTTTCTTT. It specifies CASSQPGQSTEAFF. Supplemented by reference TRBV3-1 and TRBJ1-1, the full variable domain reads DTAVSQTPKYLVTQMGNDKSIKCEQNLGHDTMYWYKQDSKKFLKIMFSYNNKELIINETVPNRFSPKSPDKAHLNLHINSLELGDSAVYFCASSQPGQSTEAFFGQGTRLTVV.

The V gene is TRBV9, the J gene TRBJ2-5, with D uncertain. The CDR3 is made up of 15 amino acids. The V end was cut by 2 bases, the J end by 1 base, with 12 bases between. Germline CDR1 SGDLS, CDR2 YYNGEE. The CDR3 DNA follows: TGTGCCAGCAGCGTTGGGCAGTTGGGCCAAGAGACCCAGTACTTC. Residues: CASSVGQLGQETQYF.

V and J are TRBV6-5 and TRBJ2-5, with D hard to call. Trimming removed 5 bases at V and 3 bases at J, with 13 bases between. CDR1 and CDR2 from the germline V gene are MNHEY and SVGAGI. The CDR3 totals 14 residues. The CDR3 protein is CASSGWATEETQYF. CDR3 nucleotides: TGTGCCAGCAGTGGGTGGGCCACCGAAGAGACCCAGTACTTC.

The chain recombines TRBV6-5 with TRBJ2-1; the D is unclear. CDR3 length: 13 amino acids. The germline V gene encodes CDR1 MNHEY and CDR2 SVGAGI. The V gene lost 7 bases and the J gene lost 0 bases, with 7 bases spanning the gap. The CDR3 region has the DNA TGTGCCAGCACTGATAGCTCCTACAATGAGCAGTTCTTC. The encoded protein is CASTDSSYNEQFF.

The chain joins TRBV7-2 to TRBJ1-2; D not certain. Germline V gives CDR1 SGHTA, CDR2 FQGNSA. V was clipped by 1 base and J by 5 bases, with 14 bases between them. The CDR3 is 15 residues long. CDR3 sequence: CASSLVAARLYGYTF. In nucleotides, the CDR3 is TGTGCCAGCAGCTTAGTGGCGGCTCGCCTATATGGCTACACCTTC.

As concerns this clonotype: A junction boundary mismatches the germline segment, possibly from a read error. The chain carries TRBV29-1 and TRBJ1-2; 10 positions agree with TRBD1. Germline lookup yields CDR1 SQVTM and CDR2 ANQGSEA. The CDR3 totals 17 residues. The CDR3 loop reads CSVGSGQGMWENYDYTF. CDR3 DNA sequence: TGCAGCGTCGGGTCGGGACAGGGGATGTGGGAAAACTATGACTACACCTTC.

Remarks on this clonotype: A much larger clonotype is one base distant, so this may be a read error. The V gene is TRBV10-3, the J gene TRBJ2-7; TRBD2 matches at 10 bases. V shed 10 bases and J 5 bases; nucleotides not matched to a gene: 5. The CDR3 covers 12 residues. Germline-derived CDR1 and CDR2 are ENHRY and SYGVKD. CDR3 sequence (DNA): TGTGCCACCACCGGGACTAGCGACGAGCAGTACTTC. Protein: CATTGTSDEQYF.

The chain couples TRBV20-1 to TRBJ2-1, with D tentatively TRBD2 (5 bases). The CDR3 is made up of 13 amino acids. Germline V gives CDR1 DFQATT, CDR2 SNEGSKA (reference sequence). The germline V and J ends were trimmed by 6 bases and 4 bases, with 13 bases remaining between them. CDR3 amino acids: CSADFGRYNEQFF. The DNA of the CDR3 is TGCAGTGCGGACTTTGGCAGGTACAATGAGCAGTTCTTC.

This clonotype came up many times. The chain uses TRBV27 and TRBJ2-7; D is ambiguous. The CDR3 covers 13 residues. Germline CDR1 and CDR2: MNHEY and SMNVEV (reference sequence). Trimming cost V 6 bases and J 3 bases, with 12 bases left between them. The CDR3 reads CASSSRMFYEQYF. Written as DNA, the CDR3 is TGTGCCAGCAGCTCACGGATGTTCTACGAGCAGTACTTC.

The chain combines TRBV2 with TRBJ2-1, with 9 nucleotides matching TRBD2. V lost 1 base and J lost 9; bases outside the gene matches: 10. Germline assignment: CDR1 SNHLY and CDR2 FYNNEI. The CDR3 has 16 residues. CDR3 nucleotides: TGTGCCAGCAGTGAAGGCGTTAGCGGGAGTCGCGCTGAGCAGTTCTTC. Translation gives CASSEGVSGSRAEQFF. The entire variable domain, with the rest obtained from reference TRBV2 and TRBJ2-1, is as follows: EPEVTQTPSHQVTQMGQEVILRCVPISNHLYFYWYRQILGQKVEFLVSFYNNEISEKSEIFDDQFSVERPDGSNFTLKIRSTKLEDSAMYFCASSEGVSGSRAEQFFGPGTRLTVL.

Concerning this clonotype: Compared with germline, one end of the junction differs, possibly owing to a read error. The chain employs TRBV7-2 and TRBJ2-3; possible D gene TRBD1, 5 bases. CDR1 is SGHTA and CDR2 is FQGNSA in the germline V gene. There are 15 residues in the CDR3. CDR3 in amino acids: CASGLAPGSTDTQYF. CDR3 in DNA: TGTGCCAGCGGCTTAGCTCCAGGGTCCACAGATACGCAGTATTTT.

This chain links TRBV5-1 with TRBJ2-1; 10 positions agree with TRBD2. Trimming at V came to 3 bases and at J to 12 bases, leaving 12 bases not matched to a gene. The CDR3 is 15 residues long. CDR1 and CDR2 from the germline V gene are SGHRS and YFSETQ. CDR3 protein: CASSSGASGSRGQFF. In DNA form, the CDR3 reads TGCGCCAGCAGCTCTGGGGCTAGCGGGAGTCGAGGGCAGTTCTTC. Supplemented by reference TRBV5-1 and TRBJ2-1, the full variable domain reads KAGVTQTPRYLIKTRGQQVTLSCSPISGHRSVSWYQQTPGQGLQFLFEYFSETQRNKGNFPGRFSGRQFSNSRSEMNVSTLELGDSALYLCASSSGASGSRGQFFGPGTRLTVL.

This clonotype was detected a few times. The CDR3 region is CASSQGTRGYTF. The CDR3 DNA reads as TGTGCCAGCAGCCAAGGAACGAGGGGCTACACCTTC. This sequence joins TRBV3-1 and TRBJ1-2; D gene uncertain. The germline V and J ends were trimmed by 1 base and 8 bases, with 8 bases remaining between them. Germline values: CDR1 LGHDT, CDR2 YNNKEL (reference sequence). The CDR3 has 12 amino acids.

CDR3 nucleotide sequence: TGCGCCAGCAGCTTGGCCCCCGGGACAGGGGGTTACAATGAGCAGTTCTTC. This gives the protein CASSLAPGTGGYNEQFF. The chain combines TRBV5-1 with TRBJ2-1; 11 bases line up with TRBD1. The CDR3 spans 17 residues. Per the germline V gene, CDR1 is SGHRS and CDR2 is YFSETQ. V dropped 0 bases and J dropped 4; count of bases not matched to a gene: 6.

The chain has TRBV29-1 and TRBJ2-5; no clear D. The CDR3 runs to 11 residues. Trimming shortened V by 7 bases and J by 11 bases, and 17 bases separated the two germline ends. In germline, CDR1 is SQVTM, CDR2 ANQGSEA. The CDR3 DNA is TGCAGCGACCCGACCGGCAATGAGCAGTACTTC. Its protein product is CSDPTGNEQYF.

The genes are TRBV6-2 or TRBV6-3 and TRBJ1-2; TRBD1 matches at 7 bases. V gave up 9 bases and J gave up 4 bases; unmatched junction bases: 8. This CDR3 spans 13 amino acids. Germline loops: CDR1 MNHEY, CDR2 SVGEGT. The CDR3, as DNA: TGTGCCAGTCGAAGGGGGCAGGGCTATGGCTACACCTTC. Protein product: CASRRGQGYGYTF.

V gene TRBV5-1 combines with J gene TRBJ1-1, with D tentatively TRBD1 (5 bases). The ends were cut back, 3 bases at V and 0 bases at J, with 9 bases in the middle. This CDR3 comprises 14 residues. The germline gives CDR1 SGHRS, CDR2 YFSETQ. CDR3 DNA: TGCGCCAGCAGCTCACAGGTCATGAACACTGAAGCTTTCTTT. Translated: CASSSQVMNTEAFF.